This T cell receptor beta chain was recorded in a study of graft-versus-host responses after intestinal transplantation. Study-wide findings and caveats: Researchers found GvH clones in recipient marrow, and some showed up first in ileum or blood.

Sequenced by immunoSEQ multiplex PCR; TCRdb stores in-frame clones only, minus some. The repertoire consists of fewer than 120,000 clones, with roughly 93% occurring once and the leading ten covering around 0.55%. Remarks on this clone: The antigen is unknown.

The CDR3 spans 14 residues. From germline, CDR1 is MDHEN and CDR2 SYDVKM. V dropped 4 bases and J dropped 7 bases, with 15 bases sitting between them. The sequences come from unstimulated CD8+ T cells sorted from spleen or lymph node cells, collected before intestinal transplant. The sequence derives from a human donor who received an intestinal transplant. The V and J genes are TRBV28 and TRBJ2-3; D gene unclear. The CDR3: CASSSQEAAYTQYF. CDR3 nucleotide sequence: TGTGCCAGCAGTTCCCAGGAAGCAGCCTATACGCAGTATTTT.